The rows below give T cell receptor beta chains drawn from one sample of a study of blood T cell repertoires in COVID-19. Only in-frame clones appear in the TCRdb table, and some are missing; sequencing was by immunoSEQ multiplex PCR. The data contain 100,000 to 120,000 clones, around 85% of them singletons. Sequences were obtained from peripheral blood. The receptors shown here come from a woman aged 55-70 years with COVID-19, enrolled during active disease. Each CDR3 is given with its conserved first and last residue. The D gene is left open where the match is weak. Size tells how often a clone was seen (once, few, many) or the class of an expanded clone, and some rows leave it out.

D | size | J | V | CDR3 | DNA
TRBD2 | - | TRBJ2-1 | TRBV11-3 | CASSSTSGGASNEQFF | TGTGCCAGCAGCTCCACTAGCGGGGGGGCGTCCAATGAGCAGTTCTTC
TRBD1 | - | TRBJ2-7 | TRBV6-2/TRBV6-3 | CASSYRQGTEQYF | TGTGCCAGCAGTTACCGACAGGGAACCGAGCAGTACTTC
- | - | TRBJ1-2 | TRBV7-9 | CASSLQSGEGYTF | TGTGCCAGCAGCTTACAGTCAGGGGAAGGCTACACCTTC
TRBD1 | - | TRBJ2-5 | TRBV30 | CAWSVGGLQETQYF | TGTGCCTGGAGTGTAGGGGGCCTCCAAGAGACCCAGTACTTC
- | - | TRBJ1-5 | TRBV7-9 | CASSPQGPQPQHF | TGTGCCAGCAGCCCTCAGGGCCCCCAGCCCCAGCATTTT
- | few | TRBJ1-1 | TRBV6-2/TRBV6-3 | CASSYGGGATEAFF | TGTGCCAGCAGTTACGGCGGGGGAGCCACTGAAGCTTTCTTT
- | - | TRBJ2-1 | TRBV18 | CASSPGGWDNEQFF | TGTGCCAGCTCACCGGGGGGATGGGACAATGAGCAGTTCTTC
TRBD1 | - | TRBJ1-6 | TRBV7-2 | CASSATGLSYNSPLHF | TGTGCCAGCAGCGCGACAGGGCTAAGCTATAATTCACCCCTCCACTTT
TRBD1 | once | TRBJ1-4 | TRBV27 | CASSRQGARGEKLFF | TGTGCCAGCAGTCGTCAGGGGGCGCGAGGAGAAAAACTGTTTTTT
- | - | TRBJ2-2 | TRBV19 | CASNSKVAAFNTGELFF | TGTGCCAGTAACTCGAAGGTCGCGGCCTTTAACACCGGGGAGCTGTTTTTT
- | - | TRBJ1-2 | TRBV2 | CASSLRDYGYTF | TGTGCCAGCAGCCTCCGGGACTATGGCTACACCTTC
- | - | TRBJ1-2 | TRBV9 | CASSPSNYGHTF | TGTGCCAGCAGCCCGAGTAACTATGGCCACACCTTC
TRBD1 | - | TRBJ2-3 | TRBV18 | CASSPTGQGAIDTQYF | TGTGCCAGCTCACCAACGGGACAGGGGGCGATAGATACGCAGTATTTT
- | - | TRBJ2-3 | TRBV5-1 | CASSWSPGSASDTQYF | TGCGCCAGCAGCTGGAGCCCAGGGTCAGCCTCAGATACGCAGTATTTT
TRBD1 | - | TRBJ1-5 | TRBV2 | CASRRQGATGQPQHF | TGTGCCAGCAGAAGACAGGGGGCGACGGGTCAGCCCCAGCATTTT
TRBD1 | few | TRBJ2-3 | TRBV5-1 | CASSLAYWTGSTDTQYF | TGCGCCAGCAGCTTGGCCTACTGGACAGGTTCCACAGATACGCAGTATTTT
TRBD1 | - | TRBJ1-6 | TRBV19 | CASNPGTVHNSPLHF | TGTGCCAGTAACCCAGGGACAGTACATAATTCACCCCTCCACTTT
- | - | TRBJ1-1 | TRBV7-9 | CASSLLAGENTEAFF | TGTGCCAGCAGCTTATTGGCAGGGGAGAACACTGAAGCTTTCTTT
TRBD1 | - | TRBJ1-2 | TRBV7-2 | CASSLGTGDGYTF | TGTGCCAGCAGCTTAGGTACAGGGGATGGCTACACCTTC
- | - | TRBJ2-5 | TRBV9 | CASSAPRGRQEETQYF | TGTGCCAGCAGCGCCCCCCGGGGCCGACAGGAAGAGACCCAGTACTTC
TRBD1 | - | TRBJ1-6 | TRBV13 | CASSRRDSHNSPLHF | TGTGCCAGCAGTCGGCGGGACAGCCATAATTCACCCCTCCACTTT
- | - | TRBJ2-3 | TRBV7-9 | CASSAGDRKEYF | TGTGCCAGCAGCGCAGGCGACAGGAAGGAGTATTTT